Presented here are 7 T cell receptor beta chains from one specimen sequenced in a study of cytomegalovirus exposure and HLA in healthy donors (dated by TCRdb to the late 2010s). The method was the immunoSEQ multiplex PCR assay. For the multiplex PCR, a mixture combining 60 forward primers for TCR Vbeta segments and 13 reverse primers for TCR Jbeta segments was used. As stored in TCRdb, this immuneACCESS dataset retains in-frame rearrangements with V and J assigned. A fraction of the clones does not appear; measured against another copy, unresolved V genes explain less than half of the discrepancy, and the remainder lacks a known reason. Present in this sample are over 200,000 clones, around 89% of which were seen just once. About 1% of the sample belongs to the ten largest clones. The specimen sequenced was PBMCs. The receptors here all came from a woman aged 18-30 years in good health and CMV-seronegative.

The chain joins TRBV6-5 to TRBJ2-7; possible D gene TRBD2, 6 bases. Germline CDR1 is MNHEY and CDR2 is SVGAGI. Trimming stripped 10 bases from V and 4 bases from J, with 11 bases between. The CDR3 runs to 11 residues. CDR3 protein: CATGDRYEQYF. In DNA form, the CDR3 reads TGTGCCACGGGGGATAGGTACGAGCAGTACTTC.

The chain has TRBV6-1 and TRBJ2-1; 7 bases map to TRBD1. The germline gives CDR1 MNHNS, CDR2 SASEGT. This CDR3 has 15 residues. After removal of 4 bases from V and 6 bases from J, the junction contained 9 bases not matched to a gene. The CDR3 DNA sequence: TGTGCCAGCAGTGCACAGGGGACCCTTGGCAATGAGCAGTTCTTC. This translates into CASSAQGTLGNEQFF.

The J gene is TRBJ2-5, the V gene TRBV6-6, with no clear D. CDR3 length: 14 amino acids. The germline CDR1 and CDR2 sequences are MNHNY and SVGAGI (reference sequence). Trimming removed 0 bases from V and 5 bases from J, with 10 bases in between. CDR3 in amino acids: CASSYSTYSETQYF. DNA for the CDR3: TGTGCCAGCAGTTACTCTACCTATTCGGAGACCCAGTACTTC.

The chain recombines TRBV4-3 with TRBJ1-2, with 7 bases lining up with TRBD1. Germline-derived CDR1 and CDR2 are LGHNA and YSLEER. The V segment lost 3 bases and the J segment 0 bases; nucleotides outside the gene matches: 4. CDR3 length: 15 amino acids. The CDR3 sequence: CASSQGTATNYGYTF. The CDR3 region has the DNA TGCGCCAGCAGCCAGGGGACAGCCACTAACTATGGCTACACCTTC.

The CDR3 here is CASSPPDRPATQYF. The CDR3, as DNA: TGTGCCAGCAGCCCCCCCGACAGACCCGCGACCCAGTACTTC. The V gene is TRBV5-4, the J gene TRBJ2-5; D might be TRBD1 (5 bases). Germline loops: CDR1 SGHNT, CDR2 YYREEE (reference sequence). This CDR3 has 14 amino acids. The germline V and J ends were trimmed by 4 bases and 7 bases, with 17 bases remaining between them.

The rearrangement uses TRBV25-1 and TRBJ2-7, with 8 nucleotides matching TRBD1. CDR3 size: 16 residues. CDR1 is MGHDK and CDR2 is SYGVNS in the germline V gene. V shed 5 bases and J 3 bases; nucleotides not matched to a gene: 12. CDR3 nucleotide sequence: TGTGCCAGCAGTCCCCAGGGGGCGTCCCCTGGCTACGAGCAGTACTTC. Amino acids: CASSPQGASPGYEQYF.

CDR3 in amino acids: CASSLASGSSYNEQFF. The CDR3 DNA reads TGTGCCAGCAGCTTAGCCTCCGGGAGCTCCTACAATGAGCAGTTCTTC. The chain links TRBV7-2 to TRBJ2-1; TRBD2 might be the D (6 bases). The V and J ends lost 0 bases and 0 bases respectively, with 9 bases between them. The germline gives CDR1 SGHTA, CDR2 FQGNSA. The CDR3 totals 16 residues.